The 32 T cell receptor beta chains listed next were all sequenced from one sample in a study of siplizumab effects on memory and regulatory T cells (dated by TCRdb to the late 2010s). Library generation was performed with the immunoSEQ multiplex PCR assay. This is the immuneACCESS table as TCRdb keeps it, with only in-frame sequences that have V and J called. A part of the clones is gone; compared with another copy, unresolved V genes explain less than half, and the rest is unexplained. The sample data list about 100,000 clones, and approximately 94% of these were observed just once. The ten biggest clones cover roughly 1.4% of the sample. Sequenced input: non-Treg CD4+ T cells sorted from blood. The meaning of the sample's cell subset or site label: FACS-sorted unstimulated CD4+ non-regulatory T cells. The receptors stem from a human donor in good health.

CDR3 coding DNA: TGTGCCAGCAGCTTAGTGTCCGGCTCCTACGAGCAGTACTTC. Its translation is CASSLVSGSYEQYF. The genes are TRBV7-9 and TRBJ2-7, with D unclear. The germline gives CDR1 SEHNR, CDR2 FQNEAQ (reference sequence). This CDR3 is 14 amino acids long. V was shortened by 1 base and J by 0 bases, with 7 bases between the two germline ends.

J is TRBJ2-7 and V is TRBV4-1, with 12 bases matching TRBD2. The germline CDR1 and CDR2 sequences are MGHRA and YSYEKL. J gave up 6 bases and V 1 base, and 7 bases lay outside the gene matches. This CDR3 is built from 16 residues. Written as DNA, the CDR3 is TGCGCCAGCAGCCAAGCTCTAGCGGGAGGGCTGGGCGAGCAGTACTTC. It is translated as CASSQALAGGLGEQYF.

The genes are TRBV6-9 and TRBJ2-7; the D gene is possibly TRBD1 (6 bases). CDR1 is MNHGY and CDR2 is SVAAGI in the germline V gene. CDR3 length: 14 residues. V shed 2 bases and J shed 3 bases, with 11 bases lying between them. CDR3 amino acids: CASSYRDTGYEQYF. The CDR3 coding sequence is TGTGCCAGCAGTTATCGGGACACCGGCTACGAGCAGTACTTC.

V and J are TRBV7-9 and TRBJ1-3; no definite D call. V lost 4 bases and J 5 bases, leaving 18 bases between the germline ends. CDR1 is SEHNR, CDR2 FQNEAQ, per germline (reference sequence). There are 16 residues in the CDR3. In DNA, the CDR3 is TGTGCCAGCAGCTCCGTGGGAGGCGGCAGTAGAAACACCATATATTTT. This codes for CASSSVGGGSRNTIYF.

Only one count was recorded for this clone. Here the CDR3 reads CASSEVEQGADEKLFF. The CDR3 DNA follows: TGTGCCAGCAGTGAAGTAGAACAGGGGGCGGATGAAAAACTGTTTTTT. The J gene is TRBJ1-4, the V gene TRBV6-1, with TRBD1 identical over 9 bases. The CDR3 spans 16 residues. Losses at the gene ends were 1 base for V and 6 bases for J; bases not matched to a gene: 6. CDR1 is MNHNS and CDR2 is SASEGT in the germline V gene.

V usage is TRBV5-1 and J usage is TRBJ2-3; D unclear. Germline-derived CDR1 and CDR2 are SGHRS and YFSETQ. CDR3 length: 14 residues. Trimming cost V 0 bases and J 2 bases, with 7 bases left between them. The CDR3 region is CASSLVGITDTQYF. The CDR3 coding sequence is TGCGCCAGCAGCTTGGTAGGGATCACAGATACGCAGTATTTT.

The chain carries TRBV18 and TRBJ2-7; D gene unclear. The CDR3 is made up of 12 amino acids. The germline V gene encodes CDR1 KGHSH and CDR2 LQKENI. Trimming pared 2 bases from V and 1 base from J, leaving 3 bases between. CDR3 protein: CASSPISYEQYF. CDR3 nucleotides: TGTGCCAGCTCACCAATATCCTACGAGCAGTACTTC. The full variable domain, in which reference TRBV18 and TRBJ2-7 provide the parts outside the CDR3, is NAGVMQNPRHLVRRRGQEARLRCSPMKGHSHVYWYRQLPEEGLKFMVYLQKENIIDESGMPKERFSAEFPKEGPSILRIQQVVRGDSAAYFCASSPISYEQYFGPGTRLTVT.

The rearrangement joins TRBV9 to TRBJ2-7; the D gene is possibly TRBD2 (5 bases). This CDR3 comprises 12 residues. V gave up 2 bases and J gave up 5 bases, with 8 bases separating them. The V gene's germline CDR1 is SGDLS and CDR2 YYNGEE. The CDR3 coding sequence is TGTGCCAGCAGCGTTGAGGGCAACGAGCAGTACTTC. It yields the protein CASSVEGNEQYF.

The V gene is TRBV6-1, the J gene TRBJ1-4; a possible D gene is TRBD1 (5 bases). V was pared by 6 bases and J by 13 bases, with 24 bases between. The CDR3 sequence is 15 residues long. The germline gives CDR1 MNHNS, CDR2 SASEGT. CDR3 region: CASSSTGTAQGRLFF. CDR3 DNA sequence: TGTGCCAGCAGCTCTACCGGGACCGCCCAGGGTAGACTGTTTTTT.

The rearrangement links TRBV7-2 to TRBJ1-1, with a possible D match to TRBD1 (6 bases). Germline V gene data show CDR1 as SGHTA and CDR2 as FQGNSA. V gave up 6 bases and J gave up 1 base, with 15 bases separating them. CDR3 size: 15 residues. CDR3 region: CASRLDRTRNTEAFF. CDR3 coding DNA: TGTGCCAGCAGGCTCGACAGGACAAGGAACACTGAAGCTTTCTTT.

V and J are TRBV30 and TRBJ2-3; no clear D gene. CDR1 is GTSNPN and CDR2 is SVGIG in the germline V gene (reference sequence). The CDR3 consists of 11 residues. The V gene lost 3 bases and the J gene lost 3 bases, with 4 bases spanning the gap. The CDR3 protein is CAWRGTDTQYF. DNA for the CDR3: TGTGCCTGGAGAGGTACAGATACGCAGTATTTT.

The chain has TRBV28 and TRBJ2-7; TRBD1 might be the D (5 bases). Looked up from germline, CDR1 is MDHEN and CDR2 is SYDVKM. This CDR3 has 17 residues. The V gene lost 1 base and the J gene lost 1 base, with 17 bases spanning the gap. The CDR3 coding sequence is TGTGCCAGCAGTTTATCGGCAGGGCGAGGCAGGTCCTACGAGCAGTACTTC. The encoded protein is CASSLSAGRGRSYEQYF.

V and J are TRBV7-3 and TRBJ2-1; TRBD2 matches 9 bases. Germline V gene lookup returns CDR1 SGHTA and CDR2 FQGTGA. The length of the CDR3 is 15 residues. J lost 10 bases, V lost 1 base, and 8 bases had no gene match. CDR3 coding DNA: TGTGCCAGCAGCTTAATGGCGGGAGGGCAGTACGAGCAGTTCTTC. Amino acids: CASSLMAGGQYEQFF.

In this sample, this clone turned up once. This chain uses TRBV4-2 with TRBJ2-1; 8 bases are shared with TRBD2. The CDR3 runs 15 residues. J gave up 4 bases and V 0 bases, and 2 bases lay outside the gene matches. Germline CDR1 LGHNA, CDR2 YNFKEQ. In DNA, the CDR3 is TGTGCCAGCAGCCAAGAGACGGGGGGGTACAATGAGCAGTTCTTC. Its protein product is CASSQETGGYNEQFF.

V is TRBV28 and J is TRBJ1-1; TRBD1 is a possible D gene (5 bases). Germline CDR1 MDHEN, CDR2 SYDVKM. This CDR3 region has 15 residues. V lost 5 bases and J lost 2, with 15 bases in between. CDR3 protein: CASSPQGRVNTEAFF. CDR3 in DNA: TGTGCCAGCAGTCCCCAGGGACGGGTTAACACTGAAGCTTTCTTT.

A single count supports this clone. The chain is built from TRBV5-6 and TRBJ2-5; TRBD2 is a possible D gene (5 bases). Germline-derived CDR1 and CDR2 are SGHDT and YYEEEE. Trimming removed 0 bases from V and 7 bases from J, with 10 bases in between. The CDR3 has 13 amino acids. The chain's CDR3 is CASSLVLGGTQYF. The CDR3 nucleotides are TGTGCCAGCAGCTTGGTGCTAGGAGGGACCCAGTACTTC.

This rearrangement joins TRBV5-6 to TRBJ2-5; TRBD1 matches 7 bases. The J call may be mistaken, given a closer DNA end match to TRBJ2-7. Germline CDR1 is SGHDT and CDR2 is YYEEEE. The CDR3 covers 16 residues. The CDR3 loop reads CASSSRNRGLPYEQYF. CDR3 DNA sequence: TGTGCCAGCAGCTCTCGAAATAGGGGGCTTCCCTACGAGCAGTACTTC.

The V and J genes are TRBV7-3 and TRBJ1-1; D unclear. Germline V gene sequence: CDR1 SGHTA, CDR2 FQGTGA. V was trimmed by 5 bases and J by 2 bases, leaving 12 bases between them. The CDR3 is 14 residues long. CDR3 sequence (DNA): TGTGCCAGCAGCCCTACTACCGGTAACACTGAAGCTTTCTTT. Encoded protein: CASSPTTGNTEAFF.

The chain links TRBV11-2 to TRBJ2-2; 9 positions match TRBD2. Germline CDR1 SGHAT, CDR2 FQNNGV. J was trimmed by 5 bases and V by 1 base; bases with no gene match: 2. The CDR3 spans 15 residues. DNA of the CDR3: TGTGCCAGCAGCTTAGTAGCGGGAGATACCGGGGAGCTGTTTTTT. Translating it yields CASSLVAGDTGELFF.

J is TRBJ2-7 and V is TRBV19; the D gene is possibly TRBD2 (5 bases). Trimming cost V 5 bases and J 2 bases, with 19 bases left between them. Germline CDR1 reads LNHDA; CDR2 reads SQIVND (reference sequence). CDR3 length: 16 residues. DNA of the CDR3: TGTGCCAGTAGTGCTTCGTTCGCTAGCAGCGCCTACGAGCAGTACTTC. Its protein is CASSASFASSAYEQYF.

The rearrangement uses TRBV6-5 and TRBJ2-7; 10 bases are a match to TRBD2. The length of the CDR3 is 15 residues. Germline CDR1 and CDR2: MNHEY and SVGAGI. V was clipped by 5 bases and J by 1 base; unmatched bases: 5. The CDR3 DNA sequence: TGTGCCAGCAGTCAAGGACTAGCGGCGTCCTACGAGCAGTACTTC. Encoded protein: CASSQGLAASYEQYF.

The V gene is TRBV5-6, the J gene TRBJ2-7; TRBD2 agrees at 7 bases. The germline V gene encodes CDR1 SGHDT and CDR2 YYEEEE. V lost 4 bases and J lost 2; bases outside the gene matches: 9. CDR3 size: 15 residues. The CDR3 loop is CASSGGRENTYEQYF. The CDR3 region has the DNA TGTGCCAGCAGCGGGGGGAGGGAAAACACCTACGAGCAGTACTTC.

The chain carries TRBV18 and TRBJ2-2; the match to TRBD1 covers 9 bases. Trimming cost V 4 bases and J 7 bases; bases outside gene matches: 4. CDR3 size: 14 residues. CDR1 KGHSH and CDR2 LQKENI come from the germline V gene. Written as DNA, the CDR3 is TGTGCCAGCTCACAACGGACAGGGGACGGGGAGCTGTTTTTT. Its protein is CASSQRTGDGELFF.

J is TRBJ2-7 and V is TRBV6-5, with a tentative D call TRBD2 (5 bases). Per the germline V gene, CDR1 is MNHEY and CDR2 is SVGAGI. The CDR3 spans 14 residues. V lost 6 bases to trimming and J lost 4 bases, with 16 bases between them. CDR3 sequence (DNA): TGTGCCAGCAGGTTTTTGGGGAGAAGTTACGAGCAGTACTTC. The encoded protein is CASRFLGRSYEQYF.

The chain uses TRBV5-6 and TRBJ2-7; perhaps D is TRBD1 or TRBD2 (5 bases each). Germline V gene lookup returns CDR1 SGHDT and CDR2 YYEEEE. This CDR3 has 18 amino acids. V was shortened by 3 bases and J by 3 bases, with 25 bases between the two germline ends. CDR3 sequence: CASSSYTRGSKRYYEQYF. In nucleotides, the CDR3 is TGTGCCAGCAGCTCCTATACGAGGGGTAGCAAGCGTTACTACGAGCAGTACTTC.

CDR3: CASSLGTSSGNTIYF. As DNA, the CDR3 is TGTGCCAGCAGTTTGGGCACGAGCTCTGGAAACACCATATATTTT. The chain is built from TRBV28 and TRBJ1-3; no reliable D call. The CDR3 is 15 residues long. V lost 3 bases to trimming and J lost 0 bases, with 9 bases between them. Per germline, CDR1 MDHEN and CDR2 SYDVKM.

The chain recombines TRBV5-4 with TRBJ2-5; 16 bases align to TRBD2. The CDR3 runs 17 residues. Germline V gives CDR1 SGHNT, CDR2 YYREEE (reference sequence). With V trimmed by 3 bases and J by 13 bases, 15 bases remained unmatched. This CDR3 is CASSSAGTSGRASHRYF. DNA of the CDR3: TGTGCCAGCAGCTCGGCCGGGACTAGCGGGAGGGCCAGTCACCGGTACTTC.

The chain employs TRBV29-1 and TRBJ2-5; D is perhaps TRBD2 (5 bases). Germline values: CDR1 SQVTM, CDR2 ANQGSEA. With 5 bases removed from V and 4 bases from J, the gap between germline ends came to 11 bases. This CDR3 comprises 12 residues. The CDR3 sequence is CSVFKGRETQYF. The CDR3 DNA is TGCAGCGTTTTCAAAGGGAGAGAGACCCAGTACTTC.

This chain joins TRBV4-1 and TRBJ2-2, with 10 bases matching TRBD1. Unmatched junction bases numbered 7, after V lost 1 base and J lost 5 bases. The CDR3 extends over 17 amino acids. Germline V gives CDR1 MGHRA, CDR2 YSYEKL. Here the CDR3 DNA reads TGCGCCAGCAGCCAAGGAGGAGACAGGGGGCTAACCGGGGAGCTGTTTTTT. Amino acid sequence: CASSQGGDRGLTGELFF.

In this sample, this clone turned up once. This chain connects TRBV19 to TRBJ2-7; D may correspond to TRBD1 or TRBD2 (5 bases each). The CDR3 loop spans 15 amino acids. Looked up from germline, CDR1 is LNHDA and CDR2 is SQIVND (reference sequence). The ends were cut back, 2 bases at V and 2 bases at J, with 13 bases in the middle. CDR3 nucleotide sequence: TGTGCCAGTAGTATATCCGGGACGGGAACCTACGAGCAGTACTTC. It specifies CASSISGTGTYEQYF.

The rearrangement joins TRBV6-5 to TRBJ2-1, with D uncertain. The CDR3 has 11 residues. V was cut by 7 bases and J by 7 bases, with 8 bases left in between. Germline-derived CDR1 and CDR2 are MNHEY and SVGAGI. Here the CDR3 DNA reads TGTGCCAGCACTTTCGGGAATGAGCAGTTCTTC. Its translation is CASTFGNEQFF.

The rearrangement links TRBV5-4 to TRBJ2-7; a weak D match, TRBD1 (5 bases). Deletions cut 7 bases from V and 3 bases from J, with 14 bases between. This CDR3 has 13 residues. The V gene's germline CDR1 is SGHNT and CDR2 YYREEE (reference sequence). CDR3 coding DNA: TGTGCCAGCGGAACGACAGCCCGCTACGAGCAGTACTTC. This sequence encodes CASGTTARYEQYF.